This entry concerns a single TCR beta chain. This clone was seen once. The target of this receptor is not known. Base qualities are not provided; no much larger clone lies one nucleotide away. The data were obtained in a study of shared clonotypes between healthy human individuals (dated by TCRdb to about 2020). About the investigation overall: The cohort comprised two women and a few men aged 18 to 49 years. For each donor, CD4 naive and CD4 memory were each run on three plates, CD8 naive on two plates, and CD8 memory on one plate. To estimate repertoire size and how much clonotypes are shared between individuals, the study performed deep sequencing of blood TCR repertoires from five healthy adults. Libraries were prepared and TCR repertoires were sequenced by different laboratories using diverse techniques, in order to increase sequencing depth and limit assay-specific biases. Leukapheresis yielded between about 0.85 and 10 billion PBMCs per donor.

Looking up the germline V gene yields CDR1 KGHSH and CDR2 LQKENI. The junction shows trimming of 5 bases on V and 5 bases on J, plus 22 bases between the germline ends. Measured from the cysteine to the phenylalanine, the CDR3 is 16 residues long. Here the CDR3 DNA is all that survives: 48 bases in frame from base 1. Broad study findings and their caveats: Based on pairwise subsampling, the degree of clonotype sharing among donors was expected to be affected by sequencing depth. Incomplete sequencing was indicated by rarefaction of sorted-subset datasets, despite the large sequencing depth. Because the study included a small number of donors, the genetic and exposure-history diversity represented was limited. Compared with non-shared clonotypes, the clonotypes found in all four sorted-subset donors had higher generation probabilities. Sampling was limited to blood, and TCR repertoires in tissue likely differ from TCR repertoires in blood. Sharing across several donors was observed for about 5% of naive CD4, about 3.2% of naive CD8, about 2.3% of memory CD4, and around 0.42% of memory CD8 clonotypes. Estimated clonotype richness was generally larger for naive than for memory subsets.

TCR CDR3 regions were amplified from genomic DNA by multiplex PCR using the deep immunoSEQ assay. Extracted genomic DNA from each cell subset was distributed evenly across all wells of several immunoSEQ 96-well plates, and each plate was treated as a replicate. For sorted subsets, each replicate PCR was loaded with 200 to 250 ng genomic DNA, equivalent to approximately 33,000 T cell genomes. Purified libraries were measured with a Qubit 3.0 fluorometer, size-checked on a Bioanalyzer 2100, and measured again with the KAPA Library Quantification kit. Every immunoSEQ 96-well plate was sequenced on a dedicated single-read 150-cycle Illumina NextSeq 550 flow cell. The authors' analysis ran thus. Because the immunoSEQ output included only junctional sequences and no quality scores, the filtering could not be the same as the filtering used for full-length reads. Sequences were annotated with PyIR, a Python wrapper for IgBLAST v1.9, and V/J genes and CDR3 were assigned using IMGT germline references. Reads with weak V/J assignments (E-value above 1e-6), missing CDR3, stop codons, out-of-frame junctions, or ambiguous translated residues were removed. A V3J clonotype was defined by an identical inferred V gene, J gene, and CDR3 amino acid sequence. To compute the percentage overlap between repertoires, the number of shared unique clonotypes was divided by the size of the smaller repertoire. Repertoire richness was assessed with RTK rarefaction, the Chao1 estimator, and Recon v2.1 estimates of unobserved clonotypes. Generation probabilities for all TCRbeta clonotypes obtained by the gDNA method from a handful of donors were computed using OLGA. Sourced from immuneACCESS, this table was stored by TCRdb with only in-frame sequences that have V and J called. A share of the clones is absent; for the studies checked, an unresolved V gene accounts for under half, and the remainder has no known explanation. D and trimming were read from the DNA, whereas the V and J calls and clone size are those reported in that table. This sample has about 820,000 clones in its table, and 90% to 95% of those were observed once. About 25% of the sample lies in the top ten.

CD8 naive samples consisted of CD45RO-negative cells that were positively selected for CCR7, yielding a CD45RA+CCR7+ population without TemRA cells. The donors were healthy, HIV-negative adults who had no recently reported acute infections or vaccinations. All donors were Caucasian adults living in Nashville, Tennessee, USA. Blood was obtained by leukapheresis, after which PBMCs were separated by Ficoll-Histopaque density gradient centrifugation and cryopreserved in liquid nitrogen vapor phase. Analytical flow cytometry was used to check the purity and quantity of every magnetically sorted T cell population. From each sorted fraction, genomic DNA was isolated and quantified by UV absorbance on a Nanodrop 2000c.

This TCR was sampled from a man aged 25 to 40 in good health. The source material was naive CD8+ T cells sorted from blood. Taken with the paper, the label for cell subset or site translates to: CD45RA+CCR7+. The chain is encoded by TRBV18 joined to TRBJ2-7; perhaps TRBD1 is the D gene, with 5 bases matching. The nucleotide sequence reads TGTGCCAGCTCATCAGGGTTCTGGACATCGAACCACGAGCAGTACTTC. This codes for CASSSGFWTSNHEQYF.